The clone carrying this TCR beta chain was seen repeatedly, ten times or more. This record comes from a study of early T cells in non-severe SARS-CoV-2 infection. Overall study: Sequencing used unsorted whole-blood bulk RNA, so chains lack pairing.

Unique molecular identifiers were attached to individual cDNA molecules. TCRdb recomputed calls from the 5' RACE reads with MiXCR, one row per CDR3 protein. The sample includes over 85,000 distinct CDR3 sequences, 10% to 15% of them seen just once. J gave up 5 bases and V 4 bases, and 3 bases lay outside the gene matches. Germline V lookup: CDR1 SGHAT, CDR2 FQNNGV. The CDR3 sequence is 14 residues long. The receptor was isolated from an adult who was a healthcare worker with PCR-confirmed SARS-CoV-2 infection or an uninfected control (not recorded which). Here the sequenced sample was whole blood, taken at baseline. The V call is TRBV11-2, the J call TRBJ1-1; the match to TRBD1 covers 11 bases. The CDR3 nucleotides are TGTGCCAGCAGCTGGACAGGGGGCGCGACTGAAGCTTTCTTT. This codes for CASSWTGGATEAFF.